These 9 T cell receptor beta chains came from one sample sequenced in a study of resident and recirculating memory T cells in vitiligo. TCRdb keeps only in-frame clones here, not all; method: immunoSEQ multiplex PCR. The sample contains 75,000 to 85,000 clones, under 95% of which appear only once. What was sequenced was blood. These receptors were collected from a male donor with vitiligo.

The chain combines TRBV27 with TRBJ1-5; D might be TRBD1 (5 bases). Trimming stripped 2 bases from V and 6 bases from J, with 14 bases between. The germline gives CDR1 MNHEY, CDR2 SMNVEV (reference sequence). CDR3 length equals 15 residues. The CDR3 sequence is CASSLGQGWRQPQHF. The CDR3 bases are TGTGCCAGCAGTTTAGGGCAGGGCTGGCGTCAGCCCCAGCATTTT.

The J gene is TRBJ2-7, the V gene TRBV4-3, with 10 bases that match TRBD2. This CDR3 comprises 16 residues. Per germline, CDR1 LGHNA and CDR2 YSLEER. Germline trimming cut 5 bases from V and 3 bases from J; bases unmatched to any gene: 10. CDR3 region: CASSSSGGKKFYEQYF. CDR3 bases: TGCGCCAGCAGCTCTAGCGGGGGAAAAAAATTCTACGAGCAGTACTTC.

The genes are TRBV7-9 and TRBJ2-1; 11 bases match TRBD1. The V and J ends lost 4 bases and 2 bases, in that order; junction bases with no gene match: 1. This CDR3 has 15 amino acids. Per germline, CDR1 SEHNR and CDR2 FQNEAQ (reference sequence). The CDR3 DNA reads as TGTGCCAGCAGCTGGGGACAGGGGGCCTACAATGAGCAGTTCTTC. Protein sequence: CASSWGQGAYNEQFF.

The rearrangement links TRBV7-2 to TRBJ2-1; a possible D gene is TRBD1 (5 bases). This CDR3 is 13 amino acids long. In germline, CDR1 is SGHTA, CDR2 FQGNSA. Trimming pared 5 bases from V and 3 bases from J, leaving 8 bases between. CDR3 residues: CASSADSYNEQFF. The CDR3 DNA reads TGTGCCAGCAGCGCAGACAGCTACAATGAGCAGTTCTTC. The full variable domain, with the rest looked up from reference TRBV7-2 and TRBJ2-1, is GAGVSQSPSNKVTEKGKDVELRCDPISGHTALYWYRQSLGQGLEFLIYFQGNSAPDKSGLPSDRFSAERTGGSVSTLTIQRTQQEDSAVYLCASSADSYNEQFFGPGTRLTVL.

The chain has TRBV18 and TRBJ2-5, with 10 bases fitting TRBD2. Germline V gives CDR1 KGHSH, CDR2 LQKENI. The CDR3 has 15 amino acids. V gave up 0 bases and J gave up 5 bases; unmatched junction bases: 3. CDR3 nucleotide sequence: TGTGCCAGCTCACCACCGAGCGGGAGGGCGGAGACCCAGTACTTC. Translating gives CASSPPSGRAETQYF.

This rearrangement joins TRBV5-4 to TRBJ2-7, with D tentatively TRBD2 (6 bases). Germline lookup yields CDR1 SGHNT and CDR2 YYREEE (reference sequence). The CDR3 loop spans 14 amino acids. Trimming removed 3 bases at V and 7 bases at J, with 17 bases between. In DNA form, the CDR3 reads TGTGCCAGCAGCTCCGGACTATCCAGGGAGGAGCAGTACTTC. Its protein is CASSSGLSREEQYF.

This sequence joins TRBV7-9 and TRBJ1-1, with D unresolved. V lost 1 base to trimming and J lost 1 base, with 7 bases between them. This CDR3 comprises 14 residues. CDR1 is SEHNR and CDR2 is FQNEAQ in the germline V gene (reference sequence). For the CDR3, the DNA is TGTGCCAGCAGCTTAGAACAGAGGAACACTGAAGCTTTCTTT. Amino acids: CASSLEQRNTEAFF.

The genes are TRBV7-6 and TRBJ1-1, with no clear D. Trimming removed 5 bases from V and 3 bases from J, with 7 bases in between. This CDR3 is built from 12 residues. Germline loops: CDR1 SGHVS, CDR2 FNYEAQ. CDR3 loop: CASSHDYTEAFF. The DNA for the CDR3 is TGTGCCAGCAGCCACGACTACACTGAAGCTTTCTTT.

The CDR3 spells CAISETQGGEAFF. CDR3 in DNA: TGTGCCATCAGTGAGACGCAGGGAGGTGAAGCTTTCTTT. The rearrangement joins TRBV10-3 to TRBJ1-1, with TRBD1 as a possible D gene (5 bases). The germline CDR1 and CDR2 sequences are ENHRY and SYGVKD. This CDR3 spans 13 amino acids. V lost 2 bases to trimming and J lost 7 bases, with 11 bases between them.